The text below deals with one T cell receptor beta chain. Its antigen is not known. Primers used in a second PCR of about 6 to 11 cycles were a sample-barcoded 5' primer and a J-beta primer mix. A template-switch adaptor with 12 random nucleotides tagged each cDNA molecule. TCRdb passed the 5' RACE reads through MiXCR, listing each CDR3 protein once. Counted here are more than 1 million distinct CDR3 sequences, around 45% occurring once; the ten biggest clones make up approximately 17%. Looked up from germline, CDR1 is SGDLS and CDR2 is YYNGEE. Trimming took 2 bases from V and 1 from J, leaving 9 bases between them. CDR3 length equals 14 residues. Peripheral blood samples of 9 to 10 milliliters were drawn from each donor. A minimum of 7 million PBMCs was isolated per sample. The data were taken from a study of blood T cells in healthy people across ages. The study, taken as a whole, reports: Possibly, changes in expanded clonotypes were confounded because donor CMV status was unknown.

V gene TRBV9 combines with J gene TRBJ1-1; D remains ambiguous. This clonotype originated in an older woman in good health. Sequenced: blood. CDR3 sequence reads: CASSVSYGNTEAFF. The CDR3 coding sequence is TGTGCCAGCAGCGTCTCATACGGGAACACTGAAGCTTTCTTT.